The 14 T cell receptor beta chains in this list originate from one sample, sequenced in a study of T cell changes during pregnancy in multiple sclerosis. Sequenced by immunoSEQ multiplex PCR; TCRdb stores in-frame clones only, minus some. The sample records tens of thousands of clones, 85% to 95% being singletons. Sequencing used peripheral blood, obtained in the second trimester of pregnancy. The source of these receptors is a female donor in good health, enrolled as a control in a pregnancy study.

This clone has only a few counts. The V and J genes are TRBV6-5 and TRBJ2-3, with D tentatively TRBD1 (6 bases). Trimming took off 4 bases at V and 9 bases at J, with 20 bases between the two ends. This CDR3 has 15 amino acids. In germline, CDR1 is MNHEY, CDR2 SVGAGI. CDR3 protein: CASSSLTGKRGTQYF. Here the CDR3 DNA reads TGTGCCAGCAGTTCCCTAACGGGGAAGAGGGGGACGCAGTATTTT.

This clone was detected only a few times. This chain links TRBV7-2 with TRBJ1-1, with 7 bases identical to TRBD1. The CDR3 is 14 residues long. Losses at the gene ends were 4 bases for V and 5 bases for J; bases not matched to a gene: 7. Germline lookup yields CDR1 SGHTA and CDR2 FQGNSA. The CDR3 loop is CASSSRGIGTEAFF. CDR3 sequence (DNA): TGTGCCAGCAGCTCCAGGGGGATCGGTACTGAAGCTTTCTTT.

This clone was counted between two and nine times. This chain links TRBV18 with TRBJ2-1; possible D gene TRBD2, 5 bases. Germline V lookup: CDR1 KGHSH, CDR2 LQKENI. The V and J ends lost 7 bases and 8 bases respectively, with 15 bases between them. This CDR3 spans 13 amino acids. CDR3 sequence (DNA): TGTGCCAGCTTGAGGGCCCCAGGCGATGAGCAGTTCTTC. Translated, it gives CASLRAPGDEQFF. Looking up the rest from reference TRBV18 and TRBJ2-1 gives the full variable domain: NAGVMQNPRHLVRRRGQEARLRCSPMKGHSHVYWYRQLPEEGLKFMVYLQKENIIDESGMPKERFSAEFPKEGPSILRIQQVVRGDSAAYFCASLRAPGDEQFFGPGTRLTVL.

The chain links TRBV6-4 to TRBJ2-3; TRBD2 matches at 9 bases. This CDR3 has 16 residues. V shed 0 bases and J 5 bases; nucleotides not matched to a gene: 6. In germline, CDR1 is MRHNA, CDR2 SNTAGT. This CDR3 is CASSDSGGGAGDTQYF. CDR3 in DNA: TGTGCCAGCAGTGACTCGGGCGGGGGGGCCGGAGATACGCAGTATTTT.

The rearrangement uses TRBV5-4 and TRBJ2-3; the match to TRBD2 covers 9 bases. V was clipped by 1 base and J by 2 bases; unmatched bases: 5. This CDR3 comprises 16 residues. Germline V gene lookup returns CDR1 SGHNT and CDR2 YYREEE (reference sequence). CDR3 in amino acids: CASSLKAGGSTDTQYF. The CDR3, as DNA: TGTGCCAGCAGCTTGAAAGCGGGGGGCTCCACAGATACGCAGTATTTT.

V and J are TRBV28 and TRBJ2-5; 12 bases line up with TRBD2. The CDR3 totals 17 residues. Germline CDR1 and CDR2: MDHEN and SYDVKM. Trimming cost V 4 bases and J 5 bases; bases outside gene matches: 11. CDR3: CASSSRLAGAPEETQYF. The CDR3 region has the DNA TGTGCCAGCAGTTCAAGACTAGCGGGGGCCCCGGAGGAGACCCAGTACTTC.

The chain joins TRBV23-1 to TRBJ1-5; 10 nucleotides line up with TRBD1. TRBV23-1 is an ORF; its function is uncertain. The CDR3 is 18 residues long. V dropped 3 bases and J dropped 9; count of bases not matched to a gene: 17. DNA of the CDR3: TGCGCCAGCAGTCACGGCGTTTCCGGGACAGGGGCGGCCCGGCCCCAGCATTTT. Translated: CASSHGVSGTGAARPQHF.

Only one count was recorded for this clone. The J gene is TRBJ2-5, the V gene TRBV6-5; D uncertain. CDR1 is MNHEY, CDR2 SVGAGI, per germline. The CDR3 is 13 residues long. Trimming stripped 10 bases from V and 1 base from J, with 13 bases between. CDR3 DNA: TGTGCCAAAAACTGGTGCGTCCAAGAGACCCAGTACTTC. This translates into CAKNWCVQETQYF.

The gene calls are TRBV5-4 and TRBJ2-7; D remains ambiguous. Germline CDR1 reads SGHNT; CDR2 reads YYREEE (reference sequence). This CDR3 contains 12 residues. V lost 0 bases and J 4 bases, leaving 5 bases between the germline ends. CDR3 in amino acids: CASSLDLYEQYF. In DNA, the CDR3 is TGTGCCAGCAGCTTGGATCTTTACGAGCAGTACTTC. The whole variable domain, remainder taken from reference TRBV5-4 and TRBJ2-7, is ETGVTQSPTHLIKTRGQQVTLRCSSQSGHNTVSWYQQALGQGPQFIFQYYREEENGRGNFPPRFSGLQFPNYSSELNVNALELDDSALYLCASSLDLYEQYFGPGTRLTVT.

This clone was counted between two and nine times. V gene TRBV6-5 combines with J gene TRBJ1-1; perhaps TRBD1 as D (5 bases). Trimming took off 2 bases at V and 5 bases at J, with 6 bases between the two ends. The V gene's germline CDR1 is MNHEY and CDR2 SVGAGI. CDR3 length: 12 amino acids. The CDR3 region is CASSYGGTEAFF. CDR3 nucleotides: TGTGCCAGCAGTTACGGGGGGACTGAAGCTTTCTTT.

The rearrangement links TRBV5-4 to TRBJ1-1, with 7 nucleotides matching TRBD1. After removal of 4 bases from V and 4 bases from J, the junction contained 7 bases not matched to a gene. CDR3 length equals 14 residues. CDR1 is SGHNT and CDR2 is YYREEE in the germline V gene (reference sequence). CDR3 residues: CASSQGGLGTEAFF. The CDR3 nucleotides are TGTGCCAGCAGCCAGGGGGGCCTGGGCACTGAAGCTTTCTTT.

V is TRBV14 and J is TRBJ1-4; D is ambiguous. There are 17 residues in the CDR3. Trimming removed 5 bases at V and 4 bases at J, with 20 bases between. Germline V gene data show CDR1 as SGHDN and CDR2 as FVKESK. Here the CDR3 DNA reads TGTGCCAGCAGCACCCGGTCCGTTACAGCCGATAATGAAAAACTGTTTTTT. Translating gives CASSTRSVTADNEKLFF.

This clone came up a few times. The chain has TRBV2 and TRBJ1-1, with 9 bases matching TRBD1. The germline V gene encodes CDR1 SNHLY and CDR2 FYNNEI. The CDR3 length is 12 residues. V dropped 5 bases and J dropped 7; count of bases not matched to a gene: 2. CDR3 bases: TGTGCCAGCAGTCGGGACAGGGATGAAGCTTTCTTT. Amino acids: CASSRDRDEAFF.

The chain joins TRBV4-2 to TRBJ1-4; 10 positions match TRBD1. Germline lookup yields CDR1 LGHNA and CDR2 YNFKEQ. This CDR3 is 18 amino acids long. The junction had 11 bases not matched to a gene; V was cut back by 4 bases and J by 3 bases. The CDR3 DNA sequence: TGTGCCAGCAGCCGGGACAGGGGCGCTGGATCGGCTAATGAAAAACTGTTTTTT. Protein sequence: CASSRDRGAGSANEKLFF.